This section outlines one T cell receptor beta chain sequence together with its context. Its antigen is undetermined. A read error may explain this, as a much larger clone is one base away. This specimen comes from a study of regulatory T cells in long-lasting Graves disease. Study-level points and caveats: Persistent patients had more shared public clonotypes (2,741) than new patients (approximately 920). Limited samples may have lowered accuracy. Patients with persistent Graves' had lower TCR diversity than newly diagnosed patients.

The CDR3 spans 14 residues. CDR1 is MDHEN and CDR2 is SYDVKM in the germline V gene. Specified time point: persistent/refractory GD, antithyroid drugs over 5 years with positive TRAb. RNA from PBMCs was the source of the TCR library. In Xi'an, China, an endocrinology department was the source of patients. TCR beta libraries were built with iRepertoire HTBI primers and Arm-PCR of CDR3 regions. One entry per CDR3 protein, called by TCRdb with MiXCR from the multiplex PCR reads. The sample has approximately 500,000 distinct CDR3 sequences; approximately 21% are singletons. The source was peripheral blood mononuclear cells (PBMCs), collected when the disease was refractory, from a patient treated with antithyroid drugs. The chain carries TRBV28 and TRBJ1-4; D might be TRBD1 (5 bases). The clonotype comes from a female donor with Graves disease. CDR3 DNA sequence: TGTGCCAGCAGTTCCTCCGGGACCTCTGAAAGACTGTTTTTT. It is translated as CASSSSGTSERLFF. Supplemented by reference TRBV28 and TRBJ1-4, the full variable domain reads DVKVTQSSRYLVKRTGEKVFLECVQDMDHENMFWYRQDPGLGLRLIYFSYDVKMKEKGDIPEGYSVSREKKERFSLILESASTNQTSMYLCASSSSGTSERLFFGSGTQLSVL.